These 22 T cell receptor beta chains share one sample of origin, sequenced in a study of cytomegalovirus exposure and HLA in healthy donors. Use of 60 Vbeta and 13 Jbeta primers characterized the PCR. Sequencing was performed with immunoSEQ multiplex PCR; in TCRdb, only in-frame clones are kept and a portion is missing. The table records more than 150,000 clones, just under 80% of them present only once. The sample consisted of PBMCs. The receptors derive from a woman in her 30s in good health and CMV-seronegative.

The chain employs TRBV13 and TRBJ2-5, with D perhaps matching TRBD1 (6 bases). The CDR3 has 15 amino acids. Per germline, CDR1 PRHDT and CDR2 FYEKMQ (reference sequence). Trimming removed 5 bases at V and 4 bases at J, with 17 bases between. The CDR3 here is CASSTGTLPPETQYF. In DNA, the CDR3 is TGTGCCAGCAGCACCGGGACACTTCCACCAGAGACCCAGTACTTC.

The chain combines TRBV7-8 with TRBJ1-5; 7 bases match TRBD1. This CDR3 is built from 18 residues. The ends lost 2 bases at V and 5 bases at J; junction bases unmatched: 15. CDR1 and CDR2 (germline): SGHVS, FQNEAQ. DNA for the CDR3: TGTGCCAGCAGCTTAATCGACCGCGACAGGGACCAGCATCAGCCCCAGCATTTT. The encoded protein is CASSLIDRDRDQHQPQHF.

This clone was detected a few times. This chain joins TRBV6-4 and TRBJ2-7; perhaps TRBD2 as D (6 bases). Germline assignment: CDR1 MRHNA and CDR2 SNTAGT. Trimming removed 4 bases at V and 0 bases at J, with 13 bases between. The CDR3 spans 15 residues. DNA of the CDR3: TGTGCCAGCAGTGCGGGGACTGGCAGCTCCTACGAGCAGTACTTC. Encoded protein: CASSAGTGSSYEQYF.

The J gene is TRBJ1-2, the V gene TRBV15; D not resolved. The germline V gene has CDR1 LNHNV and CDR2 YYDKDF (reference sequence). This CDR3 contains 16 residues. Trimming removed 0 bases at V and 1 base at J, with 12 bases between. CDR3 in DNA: TGTGCCACCAGCAGAGATTTAAATCGGGATAACTATGGCTACACCTTC. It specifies CATSRDLNRDNYGYTF.

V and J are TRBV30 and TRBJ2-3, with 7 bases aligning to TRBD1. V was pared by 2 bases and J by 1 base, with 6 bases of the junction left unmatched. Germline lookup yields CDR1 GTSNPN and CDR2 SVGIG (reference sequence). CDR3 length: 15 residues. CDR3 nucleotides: TGTGCCTGGAGTCAAAGGGGGCTCCGCACAGATACGCAGTATTTT. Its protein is CAWSQRGLRTDTQYF.

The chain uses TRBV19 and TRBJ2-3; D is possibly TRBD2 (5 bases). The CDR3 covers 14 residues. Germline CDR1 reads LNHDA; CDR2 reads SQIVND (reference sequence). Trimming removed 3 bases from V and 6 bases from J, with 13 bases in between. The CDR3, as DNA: TGTGCCAGTAGTATCGCACTAGGGAGCGATACGCAGTATTTT. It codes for CASSIALGSDTQYF.

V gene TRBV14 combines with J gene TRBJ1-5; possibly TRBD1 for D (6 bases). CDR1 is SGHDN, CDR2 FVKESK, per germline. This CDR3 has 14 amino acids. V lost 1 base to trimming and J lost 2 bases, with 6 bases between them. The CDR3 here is CASSQAGGNQPQHF. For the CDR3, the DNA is TGTGCCAGCAGCCAAGCAGGGGGCAATCAGCCCCAGCATTTT.

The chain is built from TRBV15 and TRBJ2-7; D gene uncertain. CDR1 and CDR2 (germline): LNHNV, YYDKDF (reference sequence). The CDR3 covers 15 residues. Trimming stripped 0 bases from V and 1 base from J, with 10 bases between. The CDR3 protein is CATSRDRVGSYEQYF. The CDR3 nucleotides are TGTGCCACCAGCAGAGATCGGGTCGGGTCCTACGAGCAGTACTTC.

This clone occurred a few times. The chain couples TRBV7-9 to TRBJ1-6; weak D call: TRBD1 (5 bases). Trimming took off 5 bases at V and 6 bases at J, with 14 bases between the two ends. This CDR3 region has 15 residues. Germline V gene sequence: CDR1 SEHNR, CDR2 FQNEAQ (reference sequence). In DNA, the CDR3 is TGTGCCAGCAGCCCCCCAGGGTTGGGTAATTCACCCCTCCACTTT. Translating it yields CASSPPGLGNSPLHF.

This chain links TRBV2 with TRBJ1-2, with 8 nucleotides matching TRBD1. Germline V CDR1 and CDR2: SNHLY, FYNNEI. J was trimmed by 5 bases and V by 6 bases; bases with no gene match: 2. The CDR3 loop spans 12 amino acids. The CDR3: CASRDRVYGYTF. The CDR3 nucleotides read TGTGCCAGCAGGGACAGGGTTTATGGCTACACCTTC.

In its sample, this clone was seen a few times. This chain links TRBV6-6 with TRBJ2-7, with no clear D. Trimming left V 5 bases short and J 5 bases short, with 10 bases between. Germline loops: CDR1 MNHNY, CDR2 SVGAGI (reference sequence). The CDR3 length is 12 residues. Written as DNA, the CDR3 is TGTGCCAGCAGTGCAGGTTCCCACGAGCAGTACTTC. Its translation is CASSAGSHEQYF.

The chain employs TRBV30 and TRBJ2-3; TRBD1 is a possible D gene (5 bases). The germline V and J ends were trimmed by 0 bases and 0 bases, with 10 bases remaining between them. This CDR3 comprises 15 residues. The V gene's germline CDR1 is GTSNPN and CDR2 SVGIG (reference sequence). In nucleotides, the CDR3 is TGTGCCTGGAGTGTAGGGGATTATAGCACAGATACGCAGTATTTT. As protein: CAWSVGDYSTDTQYF.

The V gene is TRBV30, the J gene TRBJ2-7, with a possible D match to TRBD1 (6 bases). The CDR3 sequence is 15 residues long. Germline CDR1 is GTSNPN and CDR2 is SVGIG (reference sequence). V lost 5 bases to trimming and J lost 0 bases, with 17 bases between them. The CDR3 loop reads CAWGPGHWSSYEQYF. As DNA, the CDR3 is TGTGCCTGGGGGCCGGGACACTGGTCCTCCTACGAGCAGTACTTC.

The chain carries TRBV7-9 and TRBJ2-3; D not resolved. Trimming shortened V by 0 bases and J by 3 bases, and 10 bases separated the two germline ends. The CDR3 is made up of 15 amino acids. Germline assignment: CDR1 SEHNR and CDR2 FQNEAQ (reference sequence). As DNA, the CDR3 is TGTGCCAGCAGCTTAGCGTGGCGGAAAACAGATACGCAGTATTTT. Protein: CASSLAWRKTDTQYF.

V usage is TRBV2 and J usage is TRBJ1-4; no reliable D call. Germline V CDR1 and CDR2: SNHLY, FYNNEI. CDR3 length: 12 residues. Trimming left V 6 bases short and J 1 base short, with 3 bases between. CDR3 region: CASSVTNEKLFF. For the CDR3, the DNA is TGTGCCAGCAGCGTAACTAATGAAAAACTGTTTTTT.

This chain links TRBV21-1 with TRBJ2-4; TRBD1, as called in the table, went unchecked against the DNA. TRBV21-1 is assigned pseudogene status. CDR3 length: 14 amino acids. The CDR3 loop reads CASSAAGGRNIQYF. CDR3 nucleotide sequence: TGTGCCAGCAGCGCAGCAGGGGGCAGAAACATTCAGTACTTC.

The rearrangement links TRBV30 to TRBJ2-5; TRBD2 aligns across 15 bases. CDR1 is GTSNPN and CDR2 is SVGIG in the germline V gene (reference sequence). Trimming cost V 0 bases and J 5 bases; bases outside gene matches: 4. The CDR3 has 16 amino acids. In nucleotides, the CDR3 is TGTGCCTGGAGTGTGGGGACTAGCGGGGGGTTGGAGACCCAGTACTTC. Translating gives CAWSVGTSGGLETQYF. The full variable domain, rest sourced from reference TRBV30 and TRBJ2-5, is SQTIHQWPATLVQPVGSPLSLECTVEGTSNPNLYWYRQAAGRGLQLLFYSVGIGQISSEVPQNLSASRPQDRQFILSSKKLLLSDSGFYLCAWSVGTSGGLETQYFGPGTRLLVL.

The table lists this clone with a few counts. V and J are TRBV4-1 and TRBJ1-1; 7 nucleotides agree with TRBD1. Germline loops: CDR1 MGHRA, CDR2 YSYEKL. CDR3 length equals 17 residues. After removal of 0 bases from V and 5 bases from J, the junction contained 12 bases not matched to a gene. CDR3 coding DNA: TGCGCCAGCAGCCAAGATCTGGGGGCAGGGGGGAGAACTGAAGCTTTCTTT. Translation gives CASSQDLGAGGRTEAFF.

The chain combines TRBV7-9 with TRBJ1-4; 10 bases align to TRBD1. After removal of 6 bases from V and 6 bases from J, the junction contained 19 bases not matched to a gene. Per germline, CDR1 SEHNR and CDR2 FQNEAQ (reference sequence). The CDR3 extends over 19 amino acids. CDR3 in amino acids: CASSSTPGQGFGFYEKLFF. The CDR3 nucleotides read TGTGCCAGCAGTTCAACCCCGGGACAGGGGTTCGGGTTTTATGAAAAACTGTTTTTT.

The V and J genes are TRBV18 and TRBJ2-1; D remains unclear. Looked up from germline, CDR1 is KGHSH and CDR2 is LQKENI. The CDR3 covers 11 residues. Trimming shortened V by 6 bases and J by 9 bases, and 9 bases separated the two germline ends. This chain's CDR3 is CASSPGSEQFF. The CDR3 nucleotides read TGTGCCAGCTCCCCAGGCAGTGAGCAGTTCTTC.

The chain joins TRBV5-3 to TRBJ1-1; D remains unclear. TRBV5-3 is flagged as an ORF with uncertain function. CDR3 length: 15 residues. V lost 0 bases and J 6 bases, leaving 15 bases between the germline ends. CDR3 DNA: TGTGCCAGAAGCTTGGTAATCGCGACGGGAGCTGAAGCTTTCTTT. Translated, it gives CARSLVIATGAEAFF.

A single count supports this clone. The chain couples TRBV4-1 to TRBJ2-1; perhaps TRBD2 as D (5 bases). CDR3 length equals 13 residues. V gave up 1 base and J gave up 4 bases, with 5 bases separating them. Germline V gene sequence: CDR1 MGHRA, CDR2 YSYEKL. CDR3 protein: CASSQGTYNEQFF. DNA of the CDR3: TGCGCCAGCAGCCAAGGGACTTACAATGAGCAGTTCTTC.